The clone carrying this T cell receptor (beta chain) was detected only once. Negative isolation yielded the CD8+ and CD4+ T cells, while FACS enriched the TEMRA cells. This sample was taken from a study of CD8 T cells in Susac syndrome. Random-hexamer reverse transcription was applied to 0.5 to 1 ug RNA. The immunoSEQ assay covered 54 Vbeta and 13 Jbeta segments for CDR3. TCRdb passed the immunoSEQ multiplex PCR reads through MiXCR, listing each CDR3 protein once. The sample includes roughly 150,000 distinct CDR3 sequences, around 95% seen only once; the top ten take 0.2% to 0.25%. The CDR3 totals 15 residues. Trimming cost V 4 bases and J 9 bases, with 19 bases left between them.

Sequenced sample: CD8+ T cells from PBMCs. J is TRBJ1-5 and V is TRBV12-3 or TRBV12-4; D unresolved. This sequence was found in a human donor with multiple sclerosis. CDR3 DNA sequence: TGTGCCAGCAGTTCCCCCCATGGTATGGGAGGGCCCCAGCATTTT. The encoded protein is CASSSPHGMGGPQHF.